The sample holds many counts of the clone carrying this TCR beta chain. Its matching antigen is unknown. These data belong to a study of CD8 T cells in ankylosing spondylitis. V shed 10 bases and J shed 1 base, with 10 bases lying between them. The CDR3 is 13 amino acids. Quantitative 5'-RACE with molecular barcodes generated TCR beta libraries. TCRdb re-called the 5' RACE reads with MiXCR, one entry per CDR3 protein. The table records about 280,000 distinct CDR3 sequences, 20% of them present only once. Study-wide points: Significantly higher representation of disease-linked clones was reported for matched ankylosing spondylitis synovial fluid.

The chain recombines TRBV12-3 or TRBV12-4 with TRBJ2-2; possible D gene TRBD2, 5 bases. Sample: blood, either unsorted or a sorted T cell fraction (not recorded which). The TCR comes from a male donor with ankylosing spondylitis or in good health (not recorded which). As DNA, the CDR3 is TGTGCCACCATACGGGAGAACACCGGGGAGCTGTTTTTT. As protein: CATIRENTGELFF.